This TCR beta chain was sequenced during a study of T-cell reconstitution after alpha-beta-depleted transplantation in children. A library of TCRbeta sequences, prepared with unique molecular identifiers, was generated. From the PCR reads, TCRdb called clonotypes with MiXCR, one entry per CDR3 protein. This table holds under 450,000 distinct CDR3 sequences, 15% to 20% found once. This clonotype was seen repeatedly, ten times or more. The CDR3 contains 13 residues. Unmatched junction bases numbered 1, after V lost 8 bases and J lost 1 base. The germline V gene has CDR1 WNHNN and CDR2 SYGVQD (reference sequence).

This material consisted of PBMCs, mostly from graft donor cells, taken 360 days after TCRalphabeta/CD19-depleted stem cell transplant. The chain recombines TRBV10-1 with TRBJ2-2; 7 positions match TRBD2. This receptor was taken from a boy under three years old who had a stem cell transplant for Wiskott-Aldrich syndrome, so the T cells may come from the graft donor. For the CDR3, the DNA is TGCGCCAGCGGCGGGGGGAACACCGGGGAGCTGTTTTTT. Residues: CASGGGNTGELFF.